These 8 T cell receptor beta chains were sequenced from one sample in a study of T cell changes during pregnancy in multiple sclerosis. Measured with immunoSEQ multiplex PCR; TCRdb has only the in-frame clones, and not every one. The sample carries just over 65,000 clones, 91% recorded once. The input for sequencing was peripheral blood, taken in the second trimester of pregnancy. The source of these receptors is a female donor with multiple sclerosis, enrolled in a pregnancy study.

In nucleotides, the CDR3 is TGTGCCAGCAGTCCGCGCTACGAGCAGTACTTC. Amino acid sequence: CASSPRYEQYF. The chain joins TRBV6-6 to TRBJ2-5; D is unclear. The assigned J gene may be wrong: the sequence end matches TRBJ2-7 better. The CDR3 length is 11 residues. The germline gives CDR1 MNHNY, CDR2 SVGAGI (reference sequence).

The rearrangement joins TRBV9 to TRBJ1-1; no reliable D call. The CDR3 is 12 residues long. Trimming left V 4 bases short and J 1 base short, with 5 bases between. Per the germline V gene, CDR1 is SGDLS and CDR2 is YYNGEE. CDR3 region: CASSRQNTEAFF. The CDR3 DNA sequence: TGTGCCAGCAGCAGACAGAACACTGAAGCTTTCTTT.

The V gene is TRBV7-9, the J gene TRBJ1-4; 12 bases line up with TRBD1. Germline V gives CDR1 SEHNR, CDR2 FQNEAQ (reference sequence). V was clipped by 0 bases and J by 7 bases; unmatched bases: 0. This CDR3 has 15 residues. The CDR3 nucleotides are TGTGCCAGCAGCTTAGCGGGACAGGGGGCTGAAAAACTGTTTTTT. It yields the protein CASSLAGQGAEKLFF.

The chain has TRBV29-1 and TRBJ2-7; D possibly corresponds to TRBD1 (6 bases). The V and J ends lost 6 bases and 2 bases respectively, with 14 bases between them. Germline V lookup: CDR1 SQVTM, CDR2 ANQGSEA. The CDR3 runs to 13 residues. CDR3: CSVAPDRTYEQYF. DNA of the CDR3: TGCAGCGTGGCCCCGGACAGAACCTACGAGCAGTACTTC.

The chain carries TRBV10-3 and TRBJ2-2; 11 nucleotides match TRBD2. This CDR3 comprises 16 residues. Germline CDR1 ENHRY, CDR2 SYGVKD. Germline trimming cut 7 bases from V and 2 bases from J; bases unmatched to any gene: 6. This CDR3 reads CAITVSGGANTGELFF. In nucleotides, the CDR3 is TGTGCCATCACCGTTAGCGGGGGGGCCAACACCGGGGAGCTGTTTTTT.

V usage is TRBV27 and J usage is TRBJ2-5; weak D call: TRBD2 (5 bases). Looked up from germline, CDR1 is MNHEY and CDR2 is SMNVEV (reference sequence). Trimming left V 3 bases short and J 2 bases short, with 7 bases between. The CDR3 length is 13 residues. CDR3 sequence (DNA): TGTGCCAGCAGTTTGACTACACAAGAGACCCAGTACTTC. Protein sequence: CASSLTTQETQYF.

This chain joins TRBV7-2 and TRBJ1-1; 8 nucleotides line up with TRBD1. The ends lost 4 bases at V and 1 base at J; junction bases unmatched: 8. Germline V lookup: CDR1 SGHTA, CDR2 FQGNSA. The CDR3 runs to 16 residues. The CDR3 loop is CASSYRTGLRNTEAFF. In nucleotides, the CDR3 is TGTGCCAGCAGCTATCGGACAGGGCTAAGGAACACTGAAGCTTTCTTT.

This clone was detected only once. The rearrangement joins TRBV6-1 to TRBJ1-1; TRBD1 is a possible D gene (6 bases). CDR3 length equals 14 residues. CDR1 is MNHNS, CDR2 SASEGT, per germline. Trimming pared 6 bases from V and 3 bases from J, leaving 14 bases between. The CDR3 here is CASSIQGRDTEAFF. CDR3 nucleotide sequence: TGTGCCAGCAGCATACAGGGTAGGGACACTGAAGCTTTCTTT.